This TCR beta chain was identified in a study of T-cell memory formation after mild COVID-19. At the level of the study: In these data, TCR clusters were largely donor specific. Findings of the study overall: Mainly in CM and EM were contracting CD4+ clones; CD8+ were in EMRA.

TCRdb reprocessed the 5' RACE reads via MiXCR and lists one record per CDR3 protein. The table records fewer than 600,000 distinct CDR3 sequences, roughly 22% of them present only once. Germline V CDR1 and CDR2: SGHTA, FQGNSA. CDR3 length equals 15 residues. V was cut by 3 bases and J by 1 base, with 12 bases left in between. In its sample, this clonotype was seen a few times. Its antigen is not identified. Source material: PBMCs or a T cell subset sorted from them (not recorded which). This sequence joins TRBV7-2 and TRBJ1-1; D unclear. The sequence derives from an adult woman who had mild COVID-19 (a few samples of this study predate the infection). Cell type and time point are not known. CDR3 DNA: TGTGCCAGCAGCTTGTTTCCTACAACGAACACTGAAGCTTTCTTT. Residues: CASSLFPTTNTEAFF.